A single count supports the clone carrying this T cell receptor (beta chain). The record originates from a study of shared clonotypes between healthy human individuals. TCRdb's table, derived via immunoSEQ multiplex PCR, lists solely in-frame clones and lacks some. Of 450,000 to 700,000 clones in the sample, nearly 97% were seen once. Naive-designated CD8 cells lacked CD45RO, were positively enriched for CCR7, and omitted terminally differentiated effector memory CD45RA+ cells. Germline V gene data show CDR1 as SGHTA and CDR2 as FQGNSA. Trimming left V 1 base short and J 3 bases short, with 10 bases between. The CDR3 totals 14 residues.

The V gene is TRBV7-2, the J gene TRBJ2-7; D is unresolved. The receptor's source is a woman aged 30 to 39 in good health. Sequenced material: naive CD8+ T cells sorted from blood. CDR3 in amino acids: CASSLDEEHYEQYF. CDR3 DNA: TGTGCCAGCAGCTTAGACGAGGAGCACTACGAGCAGTACTTC.